This paragraph covers one TCR beta chain sequence. This specimen comes from a study of blood T cell repertoires in COVID-19. About the research overall: Some COVID-19 samples were acute and others convalescent; all came from the United States, Italy and Spain.

Profiled with immunoSEQ multiplex PCR; TCRdb holds only in-frame clones, not every one. This table has 85,000 to 130,000 clones, 70% to 75% appearing once. The CDR3 loop spans 16 amino acids. V lost 4 bases and J 0 bases, leaving 11 bases between the germline ends. CDR1 SGHRS and CDR2 YFSETQ come from the germline V gene. The material sequenced was peripheral blood. This clonotype was sampled from a human donor with acute or convalescent COVID-19. The donor label of this sample is uncertain. The J gene is TRBJ2-6, the V gene TRBV5-1, with TRBD1 as a possible D gene (5 bases). CDR3: CASSPTRASGANVLTF. DNA for the CDR3: TGCGCCAGCAGCCCCACCAGGGCCTCTGGGGCCAACGTCCTGACTTTC.